The sequence of this T cell receptor beta chain was determined in a study of cytomegalovirus exposure and HLA in healthy donors (dated by TCRdb to the late 2010s). Looking at the study overall: In an earlier analysis of some 610 of the donors, approximately 260 Gb of sequence data and 117 million unique TCR beta sequences from 180 million or so T cells were reported. An early release covering about 600 HLA-typed donors comprised about 290 gigabases of sequencing data and tens of millions of unique TCR sequences. Of the roughly 400 genotyped donors, around 81% fell in the genetic ancestry cluster associated with self-reported Caucasian donors. The study aimed to test whether cataloging public T cell receptors could reveal signatures of past pathogen exposure. The T cell repertoires of several hundred subjects were profiled by immunosequencing and related to cytomegalovirus serostatus. In addition to the first cohort of 666 subjects, a separate validation cohort of about 120 different subjects was used. To predict cytomegalovirus infection status, the study brought together high-throughput TCR immunosequencing, statistical association of individual TCRs with disease status, and machine learning. A later analysis re-analyzed previously published TCR beta repertoires from several hundred donors and added high-resolution HLA genotyping to study TCR occurrence patterns. Rather than using new phenotypic data, the later analysis identified candidate immune exposures from TCR beta sequences and from how often those sequences occurred across donors. To decide whether each TCR beta V gene segment behaved as functional or pseudogenic, an earlier analysis of fewer than 750 of the donors relied on high-throughput TCR beta sequencing. Donor age, sex, ethnicity and CMV serostatus were collected together with the repertoire data. A later genetic analysis took genome-wide SNP genotypes for about 60% of the roughly 670 donors and used that subset as a discovery cohort. Every discovery cohort repertoire had been produced on one sequencing platform. Both class I and class II loci were covered by HLA typing, at four-digit resolution. The number of donors typed differed by locus, with about 629-640 for A, B, C, DRB1 and DQB1, over 500 for DQA1, approximately 570 for DPA1, and some 470 for DPB1. Roughly 5 DR-DQ haplotypes were handled as single units for association and clustering, since linkage in the cohort was strong. On average, about 240,000 unique TCR beta nucleotide sequences were sequenced per donor among about 400 genotyped donors of the cohort, with 15% to 20% of those sequences being non-productive. Study-wide conclusions, independent of this receptor: Roughly uniform sequencing depth across donors was assumed in presence/absence analyses, although this assumption may not hold. Correlated functional status among segregating V segments might reflect linkage disequilibrium, but an unknown experimental factor could not be ruled out. In a later analysis, the rate of TCR association differed among HLA loci, with DRB1 alleles having the most associated TCRs and HLA-C alleles having the fewest. The earlier analysis of approximately 560 of the donors excluded approximately 17 rarely observed V segments, including chromosome 9 orphons, because counts were too low. Compared with equally common non-associated chains, HLA-associated TCR beta chains in a later analysis were more clonally expanded and had lower generation probabilities. In a later genetic analysis, a missense DCLRE1C variant was associated with V-gene and J-gene trimming of TCR beta chains, and the association was replicated in an independent cohort. Most CMV-associated TCR beta chains appeared to be HLA-restricted in a later analysis, and the HLA associations seemed to be driven largely by CMV exposure. In a later analysis, 16,951 TCR beta sequences were associated with specific HLA alleles at a false discovery rate of 0.05. A later analysis reported that several top co-occurrence clusters appeared linked to parvovirus B19, influenza, CMV and Epstein-Barr virus. Some IMGT-functional V segments, including TRBV6-2 and TRBV6-3, could not be told apart with the 87-base-pair reads, so those segments were excluded. A later genetic analysis reported fewer N-insertions in productive TCRs among donors in an Asian-associated ancestry cluster than the approximately 700-donor mean. For the cohort, immune exposure information was limited to CMV serostatus. Cytomegalovirus status was reported to be diagnosed by the classifier with high specificity and sensitivity in both the original and validation cohorts. The study listed 150 to 200 TCR beta chains as associated with cytomegalovirus. When HLA alleles, especially DR and DQ, strongly co-occurred, TCR associations were difficult to assign to individual alleles. In an earlier analysis of around 600 of the donors, most TCR beta V segments were observed in productive rearrangements about 90% or about 30% of the time, broadly matching IMGT annotations. A cluster of highly shared sequence variants was judged likely to be a technical artifact of the sequencing pipeline. The authors suggested that the approach could potentially be extended to other disease states and immunological phenotypes. The cohort was sequenced for TCR beta chains only, and without alpha or paired-chain data the features that could be detected were limited. Most TCR sequences were seen in very few donors, while some public TCRs were found in many individuals. Because HLA typing was unavailable for some donors at each locus, only the typed subset was used in association tests. A further reported finding was that TCR beta sequences accurately predicted the HLA-A and HLA-B alleles for most subjects in the first cohort. Three of the identified cytomegalovirus-associated TCR beta chains were confirmed in vitro to be specific for cytomegalovirus antigens.

The cohort consisted of 650 to 850 healthy bone marrow donors. All cohort members were sampled while nominally healthy, although unrecorded immune exposures were likely present. The donor was CMV seropositive and was included in the group of 290 or so seropositive cohort members. A peripheral blood sample was collected from each donor, and TCR beta sequencing was performed on peripheral blood mononuclear cells. Genomic DNA extraction from the blood cell samples was performed with the Qiagen DNeasy Blood Extraction Kit. This clone was counted once. The target of this receptor is not known. The sample holds no much larger clone one base away, and base qualities are not on file. The CDR3 contains 12 residues, cysteine and phenylalanine counted. Here the CDR3 DNA is all that survives: 36 bases in frame from base 1. Based on the germline V gene, the CDR1 and CDR2 sequences are SGHRS and YFSETQ. V is trimmed back by 4 bases and J by 7 bases, and the junction contains 3 bases that no gene match accounts for.

To prepare the library, the immunoSEQ multiplex PCR assay was applied. The multiplex PCR relied on a mix of 60 forward primers for TCR Vbeta segments and 13 reverse primers for TCR Jbeta segments. A multiplex PCR assay on genomic DNA amplified the CDR3 region of rearranged TCR beta genes. On the Illumina HiSeq System, the amplified TCR beta libraries were sequenced as 87-base-pair reads. On the study's bioinformatics: Across the 500 to 700 repertoires, a later analysis counted 80 million or so unique TCR beta chains, around 10 million of which were shared by at least two donors. Raw reads were error-corrected and collapsed into unique sequences by a nearest-neighbor algorithm in which closely related sequences were merged to remove PCR and sequencing errors. CDR3 sequences were aligned to IMGT reference sequences to assign V, D and J gene segments. Each retained sequence needed at least a six-nucleotide match to both a V gene segment and a J gene segment. A rearrangement counted as productive if the CDR3 had no stop codons and remained in frame with V and J, and every other rearrangement counted as non-productive. CDR3 was defined by IMGT convention, running from the second conserved V-encoded cysteine to the conserved J-encoded phenylalanine. Sequences without an unambiguous match to a single V gene segment were excluded from the earlier analysis of almost 600 of the donors. An earlier analysis of a few hundred of the donors classified V segments as functional when productive rearrangements were above 56.7% and as segregating when the standard deviation between donors was above 5%. To diagnose cytomegalovirus status from the catalog of TCR beta chain sequences, a statistical classification framework was built. A later analysis assigned V and J genes by comparing TCR nucleotide sequences with IMGT/GENE-DB human TR gene sequences. A later analysis assigned CDR3 sequences and most-parsimonious VDJ recombination scenarios with the TCRdist pipeline. In a later analysis, each TCR beta chain was defined by its CDR3 amino acid sequence together with its V-gene family, and reads lacking a unique V-gene family were excluded. A later analysis removed roughly 590 highly shared, low-generation-probability nucleotide sequences to deal with suspected cross-contamination and a sequencing artifact. A later analysis calculated a clonal expansion index for each public chain from normalized within-repertoire ranks of inferred template counts. A later analysis computed generation probabilities with a VDJ recombination model fitted to out-of-frame rearrangements, and checked the results against IGoR. Hypergeometric tests were used in a later analysis to score TCR-TCR, TCR-HLA and TCR-CMV co-occurrence, with a repertoire-size bias correction applied to the TCR pairs. False discovery rates were estimated in a later analysis by permuting HLA or CMV assignments 20 times. In a later analysis, co-occurring TCRs were grouped with DBSCAN, and TCRdist sequence similarity was added when clustering was performed within HLA-allele-positive subsets. Repertoires with fewer than 30,000 or more than 120,000 public chains were left out of co-occurrence clustering, as were a handful of repertoires with anomalous nucleotide sharing. The immuneACCESS repertoire file appears here via TCRdb, limited to in-frame rearrangements. These files lack a portion of the clones; in checked studies, under half of the deficit traces to unresolved V genes, and the cause of the others is not known. From that table come the V and J calls and clone size; the DNA was used to work out D and trimming. The sample includes about 59,000 clones, with over 60% observed a single time. The ten largest clonotypes hold about 6.8% of the sample.

The specimen was PBMCs. Recombination linked TRBV5-1 to TRBJ1-2, and TRBD1 aligns with 8 junction nucleotides. The TCR comes from a man aged 25-40 years in good health and CMV-seropositive. The DNA reads as follows: TGCGCCAGCAGCAGCACAGGGGGTGGCTACACCTTC. This codes for CASSSTGGGYTF.